This TCR beta chain was obtained from a study of blood T cell repertoires in COVID-19. Study context: Material from acute and convalescent COVID-19 was sourced from the United States, Italy and Spain.

Those enrolled, adults aged about 18 to 89 years, came from 24 US areas. Each participant's cohort was designated according to participant-reported clinical history. Method: immunoSEQ multiplex PCR; TCRdb's copy keeps in-frame clones and lacks some. Among about 210,000 clones listed, 81% were seen once. The length of the CDR3 is 15 residues. V was trimmed by 0 bases and J by 6 bases, leaving 9 bases between them. Looked up from germline, CDR1 is LGHDT and CDR2 is YNNKEL (reference sequence). V gene TRBV3-1 (or the pseudogene TRBV3-2) combines with J gene TRBJ2-6; the D gene is possibly TRBD1 (6 bases). The clonotype originates from a woman in her forties or fifties with acute COVID-19. The sample comprised PBMCs or T cells enriched from blood (not recorded which). This CDR3 reads CASSQEGAPANVLTF. CDR3 in DNA: TGTGCCAGCAGCCAAGAGGGGGCCCCGGCCAACGTCCTGACTTTC.